These T cell receptor beta chains were read from a single sample in a study of blood T cell repertoires in COVID-19. The protocol was immunoSEQ multiplex PCR, while the TCRdb copy is restricted to in-frame clones and leaves out a portion. The data show fewer than 95,000 clones, with approximately 89% seen just once and under 0.6% held by the top ten. The specimen sequenced was peripheral blood. The receptors here all came from a man aged 55 to 70 with acute or convalescent COVID-19. Each CDR3 is given with its conserved first and last residue. A D gene is named only where the DNA matches it firmly. A clone size is listed for some rows: how often the clone was seen (once, few, many), or a class if it is expanded.

D gene: TRBD1
clone size: once
J gene: TRBJ1-5
V gene: TRBV5-5
CDR3 length: 15
CDR3 DNA: TGTGCCAGCAGCTTTCGAGGGGGCGACAATCAGCCCCAGCATTTT
CDR3 protein: CASSFRGGDNQPQHF

D gene: TRBD2
clone size: .
J gene: TRBJ2-7
V gene: TRBV7-9
CDR3 length: 14
CDR3 DNA: TGTGCCAGCAGCCCTAGCGGGGGCTCCTACGAGCAGTACTTC
CDR3 protein: CASSPSGGSYEQYF

D gene: .
clone size: .
J gene: TRBJ2-3
V gene: TRBV18
CDR3 length: 14
CDR3 DNA: TGTGCCAGCTCAGACAGCCCTAGCACAGATACGCAGTATTTT
CDR3 protein: CASSDSPSTDTQYF

D gene: .
clone size: few
J gene: TRBJ2-7
V gene: TRBV3-1/TRBV3-2
CDR3 length: 14
CDR3 DNA: TGTGCCAGCAGCCCCCTACAGGGTACCTACGAGCAGTACTTC
CDR3 protein: CASSPLQGTYEQYF

D gene: .
clone size: .
J gene: TRBJ2-7
V gene: TRBV9
CDR3 length: 17
CDR3 DNA: TGTGCCAGCAGCGTAGCTCCACAGGGGGGGACCTCCTACGAGCAGTACTTC
CDR3 protein: CASSVAPQGGTSYEQYF

D gene: .
clone size: once
J gene: TRBJ2-1
V gene: TRBV29-1
CDR3 length: 11
CDR3 DNA: TGCAGCGTTAATTTTGGCGGACTTTGGTTCTTC
CDR3 protein: CSVNFGGLWFF

D gene: .
clone size: .
J gene: TRBJ1-2
V gene: TRBV6-5
CDR3 length: 14
CDR3 DNA: TGTGCCAGCACTAGGGACACCAATAACTATGGCTACACCTTC
CDR3 protein: CASTRDTNNYGYTF

D gene: TRBD2
clone size: .
J gene: TRBJ2-5
V gene: TRBV29-1
CDR3 length: 16
CDR3 DNA: TGCAGCGTTGACCATCCACTAGCGGGGTACCAAGAGACCCAGTACTTC
CDR3 protein: CSVDHPLAGYQETQYF

D gene: TRBD1
clone size: .
J gene: TRBJ2-1
V gene: TRBV5-8
CDR3 length: 13
CDR3 DNA: TGTGCCAGCAGCTCACAGGGGGTCAATGAGCAGTTCTTC
CDR3 protein: CASSSQGVNEQFF

D gene: .
clone size: few
J gene: TRBJ1-5
V gene: TRBV2
CDR3 length: 13
CDR3 DNA: TGTGCCAGCGGGGGACAAGTCGATCAGCCCCAGCATTTT
CDR3 protein: CASGGQVDQPQHF

D gene: TRBD1
clone size: few
J gene: TRBJ2-7
V gene: TRBV11-2
CDR3 length: 13
CDR3 DNA: TGTGCCAGCAGCACCGGGACAGCGGACGAGCAGTACTTC
CDR3 protein: CASSTGTADEQYF

D gene: TRBD2
clone size: .
J gene: TRBJ2-5
V gene: TRBV2
CDR3 length: 17
CDR3 DNA: TGTGCCAGCAGTGAAACTAGCGGGAGAAGGGCAGGAGAGACCCAGTACTTC
CDR3 protein: CASSETSGRRAGETQYF

D gene: TRBD1
clone size: .
J gene: TRBJ2-4
V gene: TRBV5-1
CDR3 length: 17
CDR3 DNA: TGCGCCAGCAGCTTGAATATACAGGGGGCAGGCAAAAACATTCAGTACTTC
CDR3 protein: CASSLNIQGAGKNIQYF

D gene: .
clone size: .
J gene: TRBJ1-3
V gene: TRBV7-9
CDR3 length: 16
CDR3 DNA: TGTGCCAGCAGCTTAGTAGGGCAGGGCCGCAGAAACACCATATATTTT
CDR3 protein: CASSLVGQGRRNTIYF

D gene: .
clone size: .
J gene: TRBJ2-7
V gene: TRBV3-1/TRBV3-2
CDR3 length: 13
CDR3 DNA: TGTGCCAGCAGCCAAGCGAGCAGGGACGAGCAGTACTTC
CDR3 protein: CASSQASRDEQYF

D gene: .
clone size: .
J gene: TRBJ2-2
V gene: TRBV5-1
CDR3 length: 16
CDR3 DNA: TGCGCCAGCGGTTCCCGCGGTAGGAACCCCACCGGGGAGCTGTTTTTT
CDR3 protein: CASGSRGRNPTGELFF

D gene: TRBD1
clone size: .
J gene: TRBJ1-3
V gene: TRBV6-1
CDR3 length: 14
CDR3 DNA: TGTGCCAGCAGTGAAAGGACAGGAGAAAACACCATATATTTT
CDR3 protein: CASSERTGENTIYF

D gene: TRBD1
clone size: .
J gene: TRBJ1-1
V gene: TRBV6-5
CDR3 length: 13
CDR3 DNA: TGTGCCAGCAGCCCGGGACAGCTGACTGAAGCTTTCTTT
CDR3 protein: CASSPGQLTEAFF

D gene: .
clone size: once
J gene: TRBJ1-1
V gene: TRBV2
CDR3 length: 12
CDR3 DNA: TGTGCCAGCAGGGAAGGAGTCGCTGAAGCTTTCTTT
CDR3 protein: CASREGVAEAFF

D gene: .
clone size: .
J gene: TRBJ2-3
V gene: TRBV20-1
CDR3 length: 11
CDR3 DNA: TGCAGTGCCTTCACCGGAGATACGCAGTATTTT
CDR3 protein: CSAFTGDTQYF

D gene: TRBD2
clone size: .
J gene: TRBJ2-3
V gene: TRBV30
CDR3 length: 15
CDR3 DNA: TGTGCCTGGAGTGTACGGAGCGGGGGGTGGGATACGCAGTATTTT
CDR3 protein: CAWSVRSGGWDTQYF

D gene: TRBD2
clone size: .
J gene: TRBJ2-1
V gene: TRBV19
CDR3 length: 15
CDR3 DNA: TGTGCCAGTAGTCCGAAGCGGGAGGGCCGTGGACGGCAGTTCTTC
CDR3 protein: CASSPKREGRGRQFF

D gene: TRBD2
clone size: .
J gene: TRBJ2-5
V gene: TRBV20-1
CDR3 length: 14
CDR3 DNA: TGCAGTGCTAGTGATCTAGCGGGAGAAGAGACCCAGTACTTC
CDR3 protein: CSASDLAGEETQYF

D gene: TRBD2
clone size: .
J gene: TRBJ2-1
V gene: TRBV11-2
CDR3 length: 17
CDR3 DNA: TGTGCCAGCAGCTTAGGATCACTAGCGGGAGTGGGTAATGAGCAGTTCTTC
CDR3 protein: CASSLGSLAGVGNEQFF

D gene: .
clone size: .
J gene: TRBJ2-5
V gene: TRBV9
CDR3 length: 14
CDR3 DNA: TGTGCCAGCAGCGTAGACAGAACCGAAGAGACCCAGTACTTC
CDR3 protein: CASSVDRTEETQYF

D gene: TRBD1
clone size: .
J gene: TRBJ1-5
V gene: TRBV30
CDR3 length: 13
CDR3 DNA: TGTGCCTGGGGGGACAGAAGCAATCAGCCCCAGCATTTT
CDR3 protein: CAWGDRSNQPQHF

D gene: TRBD2
clone size: .
J gene: TRBJ2-2
V gene: TRBV19
CDR3 length: 17
CDR3 DNA: TGTGCCAGTAGTAAGCTAGTAGCGGGAGGTTCTGCCGGGGAGCTGTTTTTT
CDR3 protein: CASSKLVAGGSAGELFF

D gene: TRBD1
clone size: .
J gene: TRBJ2-7
V gene: TRBV19
CDR3 length: 16
CDR3 DNA: TGTGCCAGTAGTCTGGATACCAGGGGGCGCTCCTACGAGCAGTACTTC
CDR3 protein: CASSLDTRGRSYEQYF

D gene: .
clone size: .
J gene: TRBJ1-1
V gene: TRBV12-3/TRBV12-4
CDR3 length: 13
CDR3 DNA: TGTGCCAGCAGTAAACAGGTTAACACTGAAGCTTTCTTT
CDR3 protein: CASSKQVNTEAFF

D gene: TRBD1
clone size: .
J gene: TRBJ2-7
V gene: TRBV29-1
CDR3 length: 14
CDR3 DNA: TGCAGCGTCTACCCCGGACAGGGGGCTGGGGAGCAGTACTTC
CDR3 protein: CSVYPGQGAGEQYF

D gene: TRBD2
clone size: .
J gene: TRBJ2-3
V gene: TRBV9
CDR3 length: 16
CDR3 DNA: TGTGCCAGCAGCGCGAAGCTAACTAGCGGCACAGATACGCAGTATTTT
CDR3 protein: CASSAKLTSGTDTQYF

D gene: .
clone size: .
J gene: TRBJ1-5
V gene: TRBV7-8
CDR3 length: 16
CDR3 DNA: TGTGCCAGCAGCTTATTGTCGCCCTATAGCAATCAGCCCCAGCATTTT
CDR3 protein: CASSLLSPYSNQPQHF

D gene: TRBD1
clone size: once
J gene: TRBJ2-2
V gene: TRBV2
CDR3 length: 14
CDR3 DNA: TGTGCCAGAACGGACAGGTTGAACACCGGGGAGCTGTTTTTT
CDR3 protein: CARTDRLNTGELFF

D gene: .
clone size: .
J gene: TRBJ1-1
V gene: TRBV6-5
CDR3 length: 15
CDR3 DNA: TGTGCCAGCACCCTAGGGAGCGGGGTGAACACTGAAGCTTTCTTT
CDR3 protein: CASTLGSGVNTEAFF

D gene: .
clone size: .
J gene: TRBJ2-1
V gene: TRBV11-2
CDR3 length: 15
CDR3 DNA: TGTGCCAGCAGGAGCAGGCTAGCGACTCACAATGAGCAGTTCTTC
CDR3 protein: CASRSRLATHNEQFF

D gene: .
clone size: few
J gene: TRBJ1-2
V gene: TRBV5-4
CDR3 length: 13
CDR3 DNA: TGTGCCAGCAGCTTGGCAGGGTTCTATGGCTACACCTTC
CDR3 protein: CASSLAGFYGYTF

D gene: TRBD2
clone size: .
J gene: TRBJ2-1
V gene: TRBV27
CDR3 length: 14
CDR3 DNA: TGTGCCAGCAGTTTCGGGGGGGTGGCGGCTGAGCAGTTCTTC
CDR3 protein: CASSFGGVAAEQFF

D gene: TRBD1
clone size: .
J gene: TRBJ1-2
V gene: TRBV9
CDR3 length: 15
CDR3 DNA: TGTGCCAGCAGCGTGACACAGGGGGCCTTCTATGGCTACACCTTC
CDR3 protein: CASSVTQGAFYGYTF

D gene: .
clone size: .
J gene: TRBJ2-1
V gene: TRBV12-3/TRBV12-4
CDR3 length: 12
CDR3 DNA: TGTGCCAGCAGCAAAGGGACTTTTGAGCAGTTCTTC
CDR3 protein: CASSKGTFEQFF

D gene: TRBD1
clone size: .
J gene: TRBJ1-1
V gene: TRBV7-9
CDR3 length: 16
CDR3 DNA: TGTGCCAGCAGCCGTAACATTAACCGGGACAGGGGAGGAGCTTTCTTT
CDR3 protein: CASSRNINRDRGGAFF

D gene: TRBD2
clone size: .
J gene: TRBJ2-2
V gene: TRBV4-1
CDR3 length: 17
CDR3 DNA: TGCGCCAGCAGCCAAGGCCGACTAGCGCTGAACACCGGGGAGCTGTTTTTT
CDR3 protein: CASSQGRLALNTGELFF

D gene: TRBD1
clone size: .
J gene: TRBJ1-5
V gene: TRBV19
CDR3 length: 13
CDR3 DNA: TGTGCCACCAGGACAGGGTCCAATCAGCCCCAGCATTTT
CDR3 protein: CATRTGSNQPQHF

D gene: .
clone size: .
J gene: TRBJ2-5
V gene: TRBV21-1
CDR3 length: 19
CDR3 DNA: TGTGCCAGCAGCAAGGGGACCCTCCTTGCGGGCAGGGGCGGGGAGACCCAGTACTTC
CDR3 protein: CASSKGTLLAGRGGETQYF

D gene: .
clone size: once
J gene: TRBJ2-7
V gene: TRBV7-9
CDR3 length: 12
CDR3 DNA: TGTGCCAGCAGCTCCCAGGGTGCCGAGCAGTACTTC
CDR3 protein: CASSSQGAEQYF

D gene: .
clone size: .
J gene: TRBJ1-6
V gene: TRBV5-5
CDR3 length: 13
CDR3 DNA: TGTGCCAGCAGCTTGGCGGTGGATTCACCCCTCCACTTT
CDR3 protein: CASSLAVDSPLHF

D gene: .
clone size: .
J gene: TRBJ2-3
V gene: TRBV2
CDR3 length: 15
CDR3 DNA: TGTGCCAGCAGTCCTAGGCCCGGTTCGGAAGATACGCAGTATTTT
CDR3 protein: CASSPRPGSEDTQYF